This T cell receptor (beta chain) was profiled in a study of cytomegalovirus exposure and HLA in healthy donors. The study's findings and limits: An analysis was carried out later, and it reportedly showed fewer N-insertions in an Asian-associated ancestry cluster than the 666-donor mean. TCR beta V segments were, for the most part, productive about 87% or about 30% of the time in an earlier analysis. The only immune exposure information that was available was CMV serostatus.

Notes on this clone: Its specificity is unknown.

The CDR3 has 14 amino acids. The germline V gene has CDR1 SGHRS and CDR2 YFSETQ. Amplification used 60 Vbeta primers and 13 Jbeta primers. Here immunoSEQ multiplex PCR was the method, and the copy in TCRdb shows in-frame clones only, minus some. The table shows some 190,000 clones, with 60% to 80% occurring only once. The gene calls are TRBV5-1 and TRBJ2-5, with 8 bases fitting TRBD2. TRBJ2-7 explains the end of the DNA better; the J call may be wrong. The source is a woman aged 18 to 35 in good health and CMV-seronegative. The sample consisted of PBMCs. CDR3 sequence reads: CASSSGGMSYEQYF. The CDR3, as DNA: TGCGCCAGCAGCTCGGGGGGGATGTCCTACGAGCAGTACTTC.